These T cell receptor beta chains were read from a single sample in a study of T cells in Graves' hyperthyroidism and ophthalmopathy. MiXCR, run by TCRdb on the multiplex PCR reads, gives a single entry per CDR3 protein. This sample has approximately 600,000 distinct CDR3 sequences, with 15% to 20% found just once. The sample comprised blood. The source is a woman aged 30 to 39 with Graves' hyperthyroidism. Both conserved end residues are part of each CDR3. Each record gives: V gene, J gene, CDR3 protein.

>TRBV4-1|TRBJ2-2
CASTLSGGGNTGELFF
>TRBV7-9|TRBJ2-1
CASSYPSGYNEQFF
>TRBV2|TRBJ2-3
CASRGNTQYF
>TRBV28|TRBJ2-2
CASSFPWTLTANTGELFF
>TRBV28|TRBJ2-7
CASRETGAPLEQYF
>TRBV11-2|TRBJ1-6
CASRQGSGHYGSPLHF
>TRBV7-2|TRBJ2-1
CASSPGTSGFNEQFF
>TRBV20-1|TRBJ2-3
CSAPVGGGTDTQYF
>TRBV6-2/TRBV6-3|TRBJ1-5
CASSYTGLPGQPQHF
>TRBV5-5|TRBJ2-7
CASSSLSTSGREEQYF
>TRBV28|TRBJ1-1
CASSLGTGGLSEAFF
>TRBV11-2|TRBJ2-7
CASSATFGEQYF
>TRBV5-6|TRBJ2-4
CASSFSGAKNIQYF
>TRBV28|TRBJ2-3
CASSPNRGPSTDTQYF
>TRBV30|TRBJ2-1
CARSVYPGNEQFF
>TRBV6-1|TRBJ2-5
CASSPPSSGTRGETQYF
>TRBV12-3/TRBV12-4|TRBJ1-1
CASSPRREGAFF
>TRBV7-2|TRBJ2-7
CASSLARTGVYEQYF
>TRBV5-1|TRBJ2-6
CASSLVPGAISGANVLTF
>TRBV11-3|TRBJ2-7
CASSFDRAISYEQYF
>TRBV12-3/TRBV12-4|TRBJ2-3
CASSLSQGKTDTQYF
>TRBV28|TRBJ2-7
CASTLERSYEQYF
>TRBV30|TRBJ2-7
CAWSPKIKGYEQYF
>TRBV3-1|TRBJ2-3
CASSQDSASGSHRYF
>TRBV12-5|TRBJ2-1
CASGLTAGTSGTNEQFF
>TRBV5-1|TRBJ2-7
CASSSLQGPSYEQYF